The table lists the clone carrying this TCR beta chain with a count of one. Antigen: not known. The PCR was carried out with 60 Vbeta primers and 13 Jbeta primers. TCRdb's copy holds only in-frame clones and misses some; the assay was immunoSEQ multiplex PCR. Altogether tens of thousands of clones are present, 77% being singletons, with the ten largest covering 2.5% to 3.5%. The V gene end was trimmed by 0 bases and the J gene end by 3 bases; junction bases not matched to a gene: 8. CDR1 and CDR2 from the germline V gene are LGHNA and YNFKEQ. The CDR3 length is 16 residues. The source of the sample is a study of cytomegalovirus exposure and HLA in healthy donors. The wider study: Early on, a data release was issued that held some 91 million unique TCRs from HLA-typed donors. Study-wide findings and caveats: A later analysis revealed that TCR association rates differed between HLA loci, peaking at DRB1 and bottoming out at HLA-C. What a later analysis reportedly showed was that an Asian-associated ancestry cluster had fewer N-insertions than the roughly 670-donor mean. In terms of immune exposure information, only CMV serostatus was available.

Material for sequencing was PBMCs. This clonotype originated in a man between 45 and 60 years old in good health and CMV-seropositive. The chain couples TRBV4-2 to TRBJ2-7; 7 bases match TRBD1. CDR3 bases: TGTGCCAGCAGCCAAGAACACAGGGGACCGATCTACGAGCAGTACTTC. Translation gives CASSQEHRGPIYEQYF.